This T cell receptor beta chain emerged from a study of T-cell reconstitution after alpha-beta-depleted transplantation in children. Study-level results: Surviving recipient T cells and thymic progenitors produced the high day-60 TCRbeta diversity seen in some patients. Once a year had passed after transplant, T-cell counts and diversity came mostly from newly produced T cells. Where alpha-beta T cells came from about two months after transplant was reportedly several hundred expanded graft clones.

As it was prepared, the TCRbeta library received unique molecular identifiers. TCRdb processed the PCR reads anew with MiXCR; each CDR3 protein has one entry. This table has 400,000 to 550,000 distinct CDR3 sequences, about 10% appearing once. The germline V and J ends were trimmed by 0 bases and 4 bases, with 7 bases remaining between them. CDR1 and CDR2 (germline): DFQATT, SNEGSKA (reference sequence). The CDR3 spans 13 residues. This clonotype came up many times. Its target is unknown. V usage is TRBV20-1 and J usage is TRBJ1-5; no clear D. The TCR was taken from a child aged 2 to 9 with inherited bone marrow failure, due to receive a stem cell transplant. The material sequenced was PBMCs, taken before TCRalphabeta/CD19-depleted stem cell transplant. The CDR3 nucleotides are TGCAGTGCTAGAGAACACGATAATCAGCCCCAGCATTTT. It specifies CSAREHDNQPQHF.